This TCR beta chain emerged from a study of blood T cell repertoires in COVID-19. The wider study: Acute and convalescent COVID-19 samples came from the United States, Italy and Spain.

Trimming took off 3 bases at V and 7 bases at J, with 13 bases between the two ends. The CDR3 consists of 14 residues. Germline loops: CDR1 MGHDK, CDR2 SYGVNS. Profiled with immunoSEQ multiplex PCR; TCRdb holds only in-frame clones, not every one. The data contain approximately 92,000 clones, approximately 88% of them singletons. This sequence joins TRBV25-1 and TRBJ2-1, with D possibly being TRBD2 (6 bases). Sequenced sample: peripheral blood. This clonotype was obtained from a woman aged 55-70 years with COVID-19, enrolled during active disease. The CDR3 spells CASSELLGRNEQFF. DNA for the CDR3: TGTGCCAGCAGTGAGCTACTAGGGAGGAATGAGCAGTTCTTC. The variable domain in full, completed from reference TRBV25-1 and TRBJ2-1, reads EADIYQTPRYLVIGTGKKITLECSQTMGHDKMYWYQQDPGMELHLIHYSYGVNSTEKGDLSSESTVSRIRTEHFPLTLESARPSHTSQYLCASSELLGRNEQFFGPGTRLTVL.